Each of the 9 T cell receptor beta chains below was sequenced from the same sample in a study of T cell responses to AZD1222 COVID-19 vaccine. Libraries were prepared by immunoSEQ multiplex PCR; TCRdb keeps only in-frame clonotypes and omits some of them. The sample carries over 120,000 clones, approximately 83% recorded once. The sample was peripheral blood, taken on day 0 of AZD1222 vaccination. These receptors all stem from an adult in good health.

The chain recombines TRBV28 with TRBJ2-7; D is ambiguous. The CDR3 totals 12 residues. Germline V gene data show CDR1 as MDHEN and CDR2 as SYDVKM. Trimming pared 3 bases from V and 7 bases from J, leaving 10 bases between. This CDR3 is CASSLHQREQYF. The CDR3 nucleotides are TGTGCCAGCAGTTTGCATCAGCGAGAGCAGTACTTC.

This clone was picked up a small number of times. The J gene is TRBJ2-5, the V gene TRBV3-1 (or the pseudogene TRBV3-2), with 9 positions matching TRBD2. This CDR3 contains 16 residues. The germline V gene has CDR1 LGHDT and CDR2 YNNKEL (reference sequence). V lost 1 base to trimming and J lost 1 base; unmatched junction nucleotides: 4. The CDR3 loop reads CASSQGSGGFQETQYF. The CDR3, as DNA: TGTGCCAGCAGCCAAGGGAGCGGGGGGTTCCAAGAGACCCAGTACTTC.

This chain connects TRBV7-9 to TRBJ1-2; D not resolved. Trimming took off 4 bases at V and 7 bases at J, with 13 bases between the two ends. The CDR3 sequence is 13 residues long. Looked up from germline, CDR1 is SEHNR and CDR2 is FQNEAQ (reference sequence). DNA for the CDR3: TGTGCCAGCAGCTCCTCCGGGGTGGCTGGCTACACCTTC. Translation gives CASSSSGVAGYTF.

V gene TRBV7-9 combines with J gene TRBJ2-1; 8 positions match TRBD2. There are 14 residues in the CDR3. Germline values: CDR1 SEHNR, CDR2 FQNEAQ (reference sequence). Germline trimming cut 7 bases from V and 10 bases from J; bases unmatched to any gene: 12. CDR3: CASTSPGGRREQFF. The CDR3, as DNA: TGTGCCAGCACCTCCCCGGGGGGGAGACGGGAGCAGTTCTTC. Using reference TRBV7-9 and TRBJ2-1 for the parts outside the CDR3, the full variable domain is DTGVSQNPRHKITKRGQNVTFRCDPISEHNRLYWYRQTLGQGPEFLTYFQNEAQLEKSRLLSDRFSAERPKGSFSTLEIQRTEQGDSAMYLCASTSPGGRREQFFGPGTRLTVL.

V and J are TRBV6-5 and TRBJ1-5; unclear D gene. Trimming left V 7 bases short and J 1 base short, with 8 bases between. Germline loops: CDR1 MNHEY, CDR2 SVGAGI. The CDR3 runs to 13 residues. CDR3 region: CASIPESNQPQHF. CDR3 sequence (DNA): TGTGCCAGCATCCCGGAAAGCAATCAGCCCCAGCATTTT.

The chain recombines TRBV6-4 with TRBJ2-1; D may be TRBD2 (6 bases). This CDR3 is built from 15 residues. Germline lookup yields CDR1 MRHNA and CDR2 SNTAGT. V lost 6 bases, J lost 0 bases, and 12 bases lay in between. As DNA, the CDR3 is TGTGCCAGCAGCCTTAGCGGAGACTCCTACAATGAGCAGTTCTTC. Translation: CASSLSGDSYNEQFF.

The rearrangement uses TRBV24-1 and TRBJ2-1, with D maybe TRBD2 (5 bases). There are 13 residues in the CDR3. Germline CDR1 and CDR2: KGHDR and SFDVKD. Trimming left V 7 bases short and J 2 bases short, with 8 bases between. CDR3 amino acids: CATSGVPYNEQFF. The CDR3 bases are TGTGCCACCAGCGGGGTCCCCTACAATGAGCAGTTCTTC.

The genes are TRBV5-1 and TRBJ2-3, with a possible D match to TRBD1 (6 bases). The CDR3 is 15 amino acids. The V gene lost 3 bases and the J gene lost 0 bases, with 11 bases spanning the gap. Per the germline V gene, CDR1 is SGHRS and CDR2 is YFSETQ. The CDR3 region is CASSSGQPSTDTQYF. CDR3 nucleotides: TGCGCCAGCAGCTCTGGACAGCCGAGCACAGATACGCAGTATTTT.

The CDR3 DNA is TGCGCCAGCAGTCAGTCCGACAGGACAGCTAACTATGGCTACACCTTC. It encodes CASSQSDRTANYGYTF. The J gene is TRBJ1-2, the V gene TRBV23-1; tentatively, D is TRBD1 (6 bases). TRBV23-1 is filed as an ORF, its function uncertain. The CDR3 runs to 16 residues. V shed 3 bases and J shed 0 bases, with 14 bases lying between them.